One and the same sample provided the 26 T cell receptor beta chains below, sequenced in a study of blood T cell repertoires in COVID-19. Assay used: immunoSEQ multiplex PCR; TCRdb lists only in-frame clones, some missing. The table has a few hundred thousand clones, 70% to 90% seen once. Material for sequencing was peripheral blood. These receptors all come from a woman aged 30 to 39 with COVID-19, enrolled during active disease.

V usage is TRBV4-1 and J usage is TRBJ1-6; D gene ambiguous. This CDR3 comprises 13 residues. V was pared by 5 bases and J by 8 bases, with 10 bases between. Germline-derived CDR1 and CDR2 are MGHRA and YSYEKL. In nucleotides, the CDR3 is TGCGCCAGCAGCAACCGAGGCGATTCACCCCTCCACTTT. Amino acid sequence: CASSNRGDSPLHF.

The genes are TRBV3-1 (or the pseudogene TRBV3-2) and TRBJ2-7; D is unresolved. The V and J ends lost 5 bases and 0 bases respectively, with 2 bases between them. The CDR3 spans 11 residues. CDR1 is LGHDT, CDR2 YNNKEL, per germline (reference sequence). This chain's CDR3 is CASSYSYEQYF. In DNA, the CDR3 is TGTGCCAGCAGCTACTCCTACGAGCAGTACTTC.

The chain combines TRBV12-5 with TRBJ2-3; TRBD1 agrees at 9 bases. The CDR3 extends over 15 amino acids. V was pared by 4 bases and J by 2 bases, with 4 bases of the junction left unmatched. Germline V CDR1 and CDR2: LGHNT, FRNRAP. The CDR3 reads CASGYGQGNTDTQYF. The CDR3 bases are TGTGCTAGTGGTTACGGACAGGGGAACACAGATACGCAGTATTTT.

This chain connects TRBV7-9 to TRBJ2-7; TRBD2 might be the D (7 bases). In germline, CDR1 is SEHNR, CDR2 FQNEAQ (reference sequence). V was pared by 5 bases and J by 4 bases, with 18 bases between. CDR3 length equals 15 residues. In DNA, the CDR3 is TGTGCCAGCAGCCCCATAGGGGGGGGCCTATACGAGCAGTACTTC. It yields the protein CASSPIGGGLYEQYF.

The chain has TRBV6-5 and TRBJ2-5, with D possibly matching TRBD2 (5 bases). The V gene's germline CDR1 is MNHEY and CDR2 SVGAGI. The CDR3 totals 15 residues. Trimming left V 6 bases short and J 5 bases short, with 19 bases between. CDR3 in amino acids: CASRALAGGAETQYF. CDR3 coding DNA: TGTGCCAGCAGGGCGCTTGCGGGTGGCGCGGAGACCCAGTACTTC.

V gene TRBV5-5 combines with J gene TRBJ1-5, with 10 bases identical to TRBD1. Trimming cost V 2 bases and J 6 bases; bases outside gene matches: 8. CDR1 is SGHKS and CDR2 is YYEKEE in the germline V gene (reference sequence). The CDR3 consists of 16 residues. CDR3 in amino acids: CASSLLTGGTGQPQHF. The DNA for the CDR3 is TGTGCCAGCAGCTTATTGACAGGGGGCACAGGTCAGCCCCAGCATTTT. The full variable domain, completed using reference TRBV5-5 and TRBJ1-5, is DAGVTQSPTHLIKTRGQQVTLRCSPISGHKSVSWYQQVLGQGPQFIFQYYEKEERGRGNFPDRFSARQFPNYSSELNVNALLLGDSALYLCASSLLTGGTGQPQHFGDGTRLSIL.

This clone appeared a single time. The CDR3 DNA is TGTGCCAGTACTCGAGGGACAGGATACACCTACGAGCAGTACTTC. Protein product: CASTRGTGYTYEQYF. The chain recombines TRBV19 with TRBJ2-7; 8 bases map to TRBD1. Germline V lookup: CDR1 LNHDA, CDR2 SQIVND (reference sequence). With 7 bases clipped from V and 2 bases from J, the junction kept 10 bases outside the gene matches. CDR3 length equals 15 residues.

This chain connects TRBV11-2 to TRBJ2-2; D is possibly TRBD2 (7 bases). CDR1 and CDR2 from the germline V gene are SGHAT and FQNNGV. Trimming pared 2 bases from V and 3 bases from J, leaving 10 bases between. The CDR3 consists of 15 residues. The CDR3 is CASSLRGADTGELFF. CDR3 nucleotide sequence: TGTGCCAGCAGCTTACGGGGGGCCGACACCGGGGAGCTGTTTTTT.

The chain joins TRBV30 to TRBJ2-7; D possibly corresponds to TRBD2 (5 bases). In germline, CDR1 is GTSNPN, CDR2 SVGIG (reference sequence). Trimming stripped 0 bases from V and 7 bases from J, with 16 bases between. The CDR3 extends over 14 amino acids. The chain's CDR3 is CAWSVEGEVGEQYV. The DNA for the CDR3 is TGTGCCTGGAGTGTAGAGGGAGAGGTCGGAGAGCAGTACGTC.

V gene TRBV28 combines with J gene TRBJ1-3; D perhaps matches TRBD1 (6 bases). CDR3 length: 14 amino acids. Germline V gene sequence: CDR1 MDHEN, CDR2 SYDVKM. V was clipped by 5 bases and J by 0 bases, with 8 bases between them. CDR3 protein: CASSARGSGNTIYF. For the CDR3, the DNA is TGTGCCAGCAGTGCCAGGGGCTCTGGAAACACCATATATTTT.

V and J are TRBV10-3 and TRBJ1-5; D perhaps matches TRBD1 (6 bases). V lost 8 bases and J lost 1, with 12 bases in between. Per germline, CDR1 ENHRY and CDR2 SYGVKD. The length of the CDR3 is 14 residues. The CDR3 DNA sequence: TGTGCCATCGGGGAAGGACAGAGCAATCAGCCCCAGCATTTT. This encodes CAIGEGQSNQPQHF.

The chain has TRBV7-9 and TRBJ1-1; 7 bases agree with TRBD1. Germline CDR1 is SEHNR and CDR2 is FQNEAQ (reference sequence). The trim removed 3 bases at V and 0 bases at J, leaving 7 bases unmatched. The CDR3 consists of 16 residues. For the CDR3, the DNA is TGTGCCAGCAGCTTGGGAGCGGACAGGATGAACACTGAAGCTTTCTTT. Its protein is CASSLGADRMNTEAFF. The full variable domain, in which reference TRBV7-9 and TRBJ1-1 provide the parts outside the CDR3, is DTGVSQNPRHKITKRGQNVTFRCDPISEHNRLYWYRQTLGQGPEFLTYFQNEAQLEKSRLLSDRFSAERPKGSFSTLEIQRTEQGDSAMYLCASSLGADRMNTEAFFGQGTRLTVV.

This chain connects TRBV6-2 or TRBV6-3 to TRBJ2-3; 10 bases are shared with TRBD2. The ends lost 8 bases at V and 4 bases at J; junction bases unmatched: 12. Germline assignment: CDR1 MNHEY and CDR2 SVGEGT. This CDR3 is 16 amino acids long. The CDR3 nucleotides are TGTGCCAGCGGCCTAGCGGGAGTGGTTTTAGCAGATACGCAGTATTTT. It encodes CASGLAGVVLADTQYF.

J is TRBJ1-1 and V is TRBV11-2; unclear D gene. Trimming took off 3 bases at V and 9 bases at J, with 8 bases between the two ends. The CDR3 has 11 residues. Germline loops: CDR1 SGHAT, CDR2 FQNNGV. Written as DNA, the CDR3 is TGTGCCAGCAGCTTGCGGATAAAAGCTTTCTTT. This codes for CASSLRIKAFF.

V is TRBV6-2 or TRBV6-3 and J is TRBJ2-2, with TRBD1 identical over 9 bases. CDR1 and CDR2 (germline): MNHEY, SVGEGT. Losses at the gene ends were 2 bases for V and 5 bases for J; bases not matched to a gene: 18. There are 20 residues in the CDR3. The DNA for the CDR3 is TGTGCCAGCAGTTACCTAAGACAGGGGGTGAGGTCCCGGGGGACCGGGGAGCTGTTTTTT. Amino acids: CASSYLRQGVRSRGTGELFF.

The chain joins TRBV14 to TRBJ2-1; no firm D call. With 8 bases removed from V and 0 bases from J, the gap between germline ends came to 8 bases. Germline V gene data show CDR1 as SGHDN and CDR2 as FVKESK. The CDR3 runs to 13 residues. The CDR3 DNA reads TGTGCCAGCGGAGAAAGCTCCTACAATGAGCAGTTCTTC. Protein sequence: CASGESSYNEQFF.

Written as DNA, the CDR3 is TGTGCCAGCAGTACAGGACAGGGTTCAGATACGCAGTATTTT. It encodes CASSTGQGSDTQYF. The rearrangement uses TRBV28 and TRBJ2-3; 8 bases are a match to TRBD1. CDR3 size: 14 residues. V dropped 5 bases and J dropped 4; count of bases not matched to a gene: 5. Germline V gene data show CDR1 as MDHEN and CDR2 as SYDVKM.

In its sample, this clone was seen once. The chain recombines TRBV29-1 with TRBJ1-1, with D maybe TRBD1 (5 bases). V gave up 7 bases and J gave up 3 bases, with 24 bases separating them. CDR1 SQVTM and CDR2 ANQGSEA come from the germline V gene. CDR3 size: 16 residues. The CDR3 spells CSAPRPLTAKDTEAFF. The CDR3 DNA is TGCAGCGCCCCCCGTCCCTTGACAGCAAAGGACACTGAAGCTTTCTTT.

This chain links TRBV6-2 or TRBV6-3 with TRBJ1-2; D gene ambiguous. This CDR3 is built from 11 residues. V lost 4 bases and J lost 5, with 5 bases in between. Germline CDR1 and CDR2: MNHEY and SVGEGT. The CDR3 nucleotides read TGTGCCAGCAGTTCGCGTTATGGCTACACCTTC. Amino acids: CASSSRYGYTF.

This clone came up once. The chain employs TRBV20-1 and TRBJ2-1, with 9 bases identical to TRBD2. The germline V gene encodes CDR1 DFQATT and CDR2 SNEGSKA (reference sequence). The CDR3 has 14 amino acids. V shed 3 bases and J 7 bases; nucleotides not matched to a gene: 7. The CDR3 DNA reads TGCAGTGCTAGTGTGCGGGGGGGTGTTAATGAGCAGTTCTTC. Translation: CSASVRGGVNEQFF.

The chain combines TRBV9 with TRBJ2-3; unclear D gene. CDR1 SGDLS and CDR2 YYNGEE come from the germline V gene. V lost 1 base to trimming and J lost 2 bases, with 11 bases between them. The CDR3 sequence is 15 residues long. CDR3: CASSVRGLPTDTQYF. CDR3 coding DNA: TGTGCCAGCAGCGTAAGAGGCCTCCCCACAGATACGCAGTATTTT. Variable domain in full (rest from reference TRBV9 and TRBJ2-3): DSGVTQTPKHLITATGQRVTLRCSPRSGDLSVYWYQQSLDQGLQFLIQYYNGEERAKGNILERFSAQQFPDLHSELNLSSLELGDSALYFCASSVRGLPTDTQYFGPGTRLTVL.

The V and J genes are TRBV3-1 (or the pseudogene TRBV3-2) and TRBJ2-3; D remains unclear. The CDR3 consists of 12 residues. Trimming left V 3 bases short and J 8 bases short, with 9 bases between. CDR1 is LGHDT and CDR2 is YNNKEL in the germline V gene (reference sequence). The CDR3 sequence is CASSHQSGTQYF. CDR3 bases: TGTGCCAGCAGCCACCAGTCGGGTACGCAGTATTTT.

V gene TRBV3-1 (or the pseudogene TRBV3-2) combines with J gene TRBJ2-1; possible D gene TRBD1, 6 bases. V was trimmed by 1 base and J by 0 bases, leaving 7 bases between them. This CDR3 contains 15 residues. CDR1 is LGHDT, CDR2 YNNKEL, per germline (reference sequence). The CDR3 sequence is CASSQVTGSYNEQFF. The CDR3, as DNA: TGTGCCAGCAGCCAAGTGACAGGCTCCTACAATGAGCAGTTCTTC.

The chain links TRBV3-1 (or the pseudogene TRBV3-2) to TRBJ1-1, with a tentative D call TRBD1 (6 bases). Germline V gives CDR1 LGHDT, CDR2 YNNKEL (reference sequence). V gave up 1 base and J gave up 4 bases, with 13 bases separating them. The CDR3 loop spans 15 amino acids. CDR3 region: CASSQVGQGPTEAFF. In DNA, the CDR3 is TGTGCCAGCAGCCAAGTTGGGCAGGGGCCCACTGAAGCTTTCTTT.

Comment on this clone: At the DNA level, this CDR3 is encoded by other sequences in the same sample as well. This rearrangement joins TRBV24-1 to TRBJ1-5; D gene unclear. V was trimmed by 4 bases and J by 3 bases, leaving 3 bases between them. The germline CDR1 and CDR2 sequences are KGHDR and SFDVKD. The CDR3 spans 12 residues. The CDR3 loop reads CATSDNNQPQHF. The CDR3 bases are TGTGCCACCAGTGACAACAATCAGCCCCAGCATTTT.

The V and J genes are TRBV14 and TRBJ1-4, with a tentative D call TRBD1 (5 bases). Deletions cut 1 base from V and 4 bases from J, with 10 bases between. The length of the CDR3 is 15 residues. The germline gives CDR1 SGHDN, CDR2 FVKESK. CDR3 loop: CASSQGPRVNEKLFF. The CDR3 DNA sequence: TGTGCCAGCAGCCAAGGTCCCAGGGTTAATGAAAAACTGTTTTTT.